The 25 T cell receptor beta chains below all came from one sample that was sequenced in a study of cytomegalovirus exposure and HLA in healthy donors. Both 60 Vbeta primers and 13 Jbeta primers went into the PCR. The repertoire was sequenced with immunoSEQ multiplex PCR; TCRdb's copy has only in-frame clones and lacks some. Of 110,000 to 150,000 clones in the sample, 75% were seen once. The sample consisted of PBMCs. All receptors come from a man aged 30-40 years in good health and CMV-seronegative.

The rearrangement uses TRBV10-3 and TRBJ1-1; D not resolved. The germline CDR1 and CDR2 sequences are ENHRY and SYGVKD. This CDR3 has 17 residues. The V gene lost 5 bases and the J gene lost 0 bases, with 19 bases spanning the gap. CDR3 region: CAISSIGGLTMNTEAFF. CDR3 sequence (DNA): TGTGCCATCAGTAGTATCGGAGGGCTCACGATGAACACTGAAGCTTTCTTT.

V and J are TRBV10-1 and TRBJ1-1; 7 bases are a match to TRBD1. The V gene's germline CDR1 is WNHNN and CDR2 SYGVQD (reference sequence). The CDR3 runs 14 residues. After removal of 6 bases from V and 0 bases from J, the junction contained 4 bases not matched to a gene. This CDR3 reads CASSRDSLNTEAFF. In DNA form, the CDR3 reads TGCGCCAGCAGCCGGGACAGCCTGAACACTGAAGCTTTCTTT.

The rearrangement uses TRBV18 and TRBJ1-1; the D gene is possibly TRBD1 (5 bases). The germline gives CDR1 KGHSH, CDR2 LQKENI. V lost 0 bases and J lost 3, with 11 bases in between. The CDR3 consists of 15 residues. Here the CDR3 DNA reads TGTGCCAGCTCACCACCGTCAGGGACTTACACTGAAGCTTTCTTT. Encoded protein: CASSPPSGTYTEAFF.

CDR3 sequence: CASSRGQGHVYETQYF. The CDR3 nucleotides are TGTGCCAGCAGCCGAGGACAGGGGCATGTCTACGAGACCCAGTACTTC. The V and J genes are TRBV14 and TRBJ2-5; TRBD1 agrees at 9 bases. The CDR3 covers 16 residues. With V trimmed by 4 bases and J by 5 bases, 11 bases remained unmatched. Germline V gene lookup returns CDR1 SGHDN and CDR2 FVKESK.

This clone was counted between two and nine times. The rearrangement uses TRBV6-6 and TRBJ1-1; D may be TRBD1 (5 bases). The germline CDR1 and CDR2 sequences are MNHNY and SVGAGI (reference sequence). The germline V and J ends were trimmed by 6 bases and 8 bases, with 13 bases remaining between them. The CDR3 runs 12 residues. The DNA for the CDR3 is TGTGCCAGCAGCCCCAGCCGGACAGAAGCTTTCTTT. It yields the protein CASSPSRTEAFF.

This sequence joins TRBV6-5 and TRBJ1-4; no clear D. The CDR3 contains 13 residues. CDR1 MNHEY and CDR2 SVGAGI come from the germline V gene. V lost 2 bases to trimming and J lost 8 bases, with 9 bases between them. For the CDR3, the DNA is TGTGCCAGCAGTTACGGTCTGGAGGAAAAACTGTTTTTT. Protein: CASSYGLEEKLFF.

DNA of the CDR3: TGTGCCAGCAGCCTCCCGCCCCAGGGGAATTACGGAAACACCATATATTTT. It specifies CASSLPPQGNYGNTIYF. The gene calls are TRBV5-5 and TRBJ1-3; D possibly corresponds to TRBD1 (6 bases). This CDR3 is 17 amino acids long. CDR1 is SGHKS, CDR2 YYEKEE, per germline (reference sequence). V was trimmed by 4 bases and J by 4 bases, leaving 21 bases between them.

V gene TRBV14 combines with J gene TRBJ1-1; a possible D gene is TRBD1 (6 bases). The germline V and J ends were trimmed by 4 bases and 5 bases, with 11 bases remaining between them. Germline V gene sequence: CDR1 SGHDN, CDR2 FVKESK. This CDR3 has 13 residues. DNA of the CDR3: TGTGCCAGCAGCCCGCTAGGGGGAACTGAAGCTTTCTTT. Its protein is CASSPLGGTEAFF.

This clone was counted a few times. The chain couples TRBV2 to TRBJ1-5; possible D gene TRBD1, 6 bases. CDR3 length: 15 residues. The germline CDR1 and CDR2 sequences are SNHLY and FYNNEI. Trimming removed 6 bases from V and 2 bases from J, with 14 bases in between. CDR3 sequence reads: CASRLGASGNQPQHF. CDR3 sequence (DNA): TGTGCCAGCAGGTTGGGGGCCTCTGGCAATCAGCCCCAGCATTTT.

The chain has TRBV18 and TRBJ1-4; D is uncertain. The CDR3 is 15 amino acids. CDR1 is KGHSH and CDR2 is LQKENI in the germline V gene. V was shortened by 3 bases and J by 5 bases, with 13 bases between the two germline ends. CDR3 sequence (DNA): TGTGCCAGCTCACCCGCAAGTAGAGTGAATGAAAAACTGTTTTTT. This codes for CASSPASRVNEKLFF.

The V call is TRBV6-1, the J call TRBJ2-1, with D perhaps matching TRBD2 (5 bases). CDR1 MNHNS and CDR2 SASEGT come from the germline V gene. There are 14 residues in the CDR3. Trimming removed 6 bases from V and 6 bases from J, with 15 bases in between. The CDR3 loop is CASSGITIGNEQFF. The CDR3 DNA reads TGTGCCAGCAGCGGGATTACTATAGGCAATGAGCAGTTCTTC.

To note about this clone: An end of the junction does not agree with germline; a read error may underlie this. The J gene is TRBJ1-1, the V gene TRBV7-9, with 8 positions matching TRBD1. This CDR3 contains 18 residues. The germline V gene has CDR1 SEHNR and CDR2 FQNEAQ (reference sequence). This chain's CDR3 is CSSSPGQGRSGPDIEAFF. In DNA form, the CDR3 reads TGTTCCAGCAGCCCAGGACAGGGAAGGTCGGGGCCGGATATTGAAGCTTTCTTT.

V usage is TRBV11-3 and J usage is TRBJ2-5; 10 bases agree with TRBD2. In germline, CDR1 is SGHNT, CDR2 YENEEA. This CDR3 comprises 16 residues. Losses at the gene ends were 4 bases for V and 4 bases for J; bases not matched to a gene: 9. The CDR3 coding sequence is TGTGCCAGCAGCTCGCGGGAGCGGGAGGGCCCAGAGACCCAGTACTTC. It is translated as CASSSREREGPETQYF.

CDR3 region: CATSRETGAEDEQYF. In DNA form, the CDR3 reads TGTGCCACCAGCAGAGAAACAGGGGCGGAAGACGAGCAGTACTTC. This sequence joins TRBV15 and TRBJ2-7; 7 positions agree with TRBD1. The V gene's germline CDR1 is LNHNV and CDR2 YYDKDF (reference sequence). The CDR3 spans 15 residues. After removal of 0 bases from V and 5 bases from J, the junction contained 7 bases not matched to a gene.

This sequence joins TRBV7-3 and TRBJ2-3, with D maybe TRBD1 (6 bases). Germline V lookup: CDR1 SGHTA, CDR2 FQGTGA. Trimming left V 2 bases short and J 2 bases short, with 11 bases between. This CDR3 has 15 residues. The CDR3: CASSLQGTYTDTQYF. CDR3 coding DNA: TGTGCCAGCAGCTTACAGGGGACCTACACAGATACGCAGTATTTT.

CDR3 sequence (DNA): TGTGCCAGCAGCTTAGTGACAGTGAATTCACCCCTCCACTTT. It is translated as CASSLVTVNSPLHF. The genes are TRBV11-2 and TRBJ1-6, with D possibly TRBD1 on 5 matching bases. The CDR3 has 14 amino acids. Trimming removed 1 base from V and 7 bases from J, with 8 bases in between. Germline assignment: CDR1 SGHAT and CDR2 FQNNGV.

A few counts support this clone. The chain links TRBV18 to TRBJ1-1; 8 bases agree with TRBD1. The CDR3 totals 14 residues. Per the germline V gene, CDR1 is KGHSH and CDR2 is LQKENI. Trimming cost V 5 bases and J 1 base; bases outside gene matches: 3. The CDR3 nucleotides read TGTGCCAGCTCAGCCGACAGGGGGAACACTGAAGCTTTCTTT. Translated, it gives CASSADRGNTEAFF.

Worth noting for this clone: Different DNA sequences within this sample yield the same CDR3. The rearrangement joins TRBV29-1 to TRBJ2-5, with 10 bases aligning to TRBD2. The CDR3 loop spans 15 amino acids. Per germline, CDR1 SQVTM and CDR2 ANQGSEA. Unmatched junction bases numbered 6, after V lost 3 bases and J lost 2 bases. The CDR3: CSVDTGLAKQETQYF. In nucleotides, the CDR3 is TGCAGCGTTGATACGGGACTAGCGAAGCAAGAGACCCAGTACTTC.

This chain links TRBV28 with TRBJ1-2; TRBD1 matches 9 bases. Trimming at V came to 7 bases and at J to 6 bases, leaving 9 bases not matched to a gene. Germline CDR1 is MDHEN and CDR2 is SYDVKM. The CDR3 sequence is 14 residues long. CDR3 sequence: CASTPGQGWDGYTF. CDR3 sequence (DNA): TGTGCCAGCACCCCGGGACAGGGATGGGATGGCTACACCTTC.

V is TRBV18 and J is TRBJ1-4; D may be TRBD1 (5 bases). The CDR3 runs 20 residues. Germline V gene data show CDR1 as KGHSH and CDR2 as LQKENI. V was clipped by 0 bases and J by 2 bases, with 22 bases between them. The CDR3 protein is CASSPPREGQRLHTNEKLFF. In DNA form, the CDR3 reads TGTGCCAGCTCACCACCGAGGGAGGGGCAGAGATTGCATACTAATGAAAAACTGTTTTTT.

This chain joins TRBV5-6 and TRBJ2-2, with 8 bases that match TRBD2. Per germline, CDR1 SGHDT and CDR2 YYEEEE. The CDR3 totals 16 residues. With 0 bases clipped from V and 3 bases from J, the junction kept 4 bases outside the gene matches. CDR3 sequence: CASSLGEAGDTGELFF. The CDR3 DNA reads TGTGCCAGCAGCTTGGGCGAAGCGGGAGACACCGGGGAGCTGTTTTTT. Combining the CDR3 with reference TRBV5-6 and TRBJ2-2 gives the whole variable domain DAGVTQSPTHLIKTRGQQVTLRCSPKSGHDTVSWYQQALGQGPQFIFQYYEEEERQRGNFPDRFSGHQFPNYSSELNVNALLLGDSALYLCASSLGEAGDTGELFFGEGSRLTVL.

This chain links TRBV30 with TRBJ1-5, with 12 bases aligning to TRBD1. V lost 5 bases to trimming and J lost 1 base; unmatched junction nucleotides: 3. Germline CDR1 is GTSNPN and CDR2 is SVGIG (reference sequence). The CDR3 spans 15 residues. This CDR3 is CAWGTGGRSNQPQHF. CDR3 nucleotide sequence: TGTGCCTGGGGGACAGGGGGCCGGAGCAATCAGCCCCAGCATTTT.

The chain is built from TRBV9 and TRBJ1-1, with 9 bases fitting TRBD1. V trimming: 4 bases; J trimming: 3 bases; junction bases outside the gene matches: 4. The CDR3 covers 14 residues. The germline CDR1 and CDR2 sequences are SGDLS and YYNGEE. The CDR3: CASSTGQGYTEAFF. The DNA for the CDR3 is TGTGCCAGCAGCACGGGACAGGGTTACACTGAAGCTTTCTTT.

V gene TRBV29-1 combines with J gene TRBJ2-6; 7 bases are a match to TRBD1. The CDR3 totals 14 residues. CDR1 and CDR2 from the germline V gene are SQVTM and ANQGSEA. The ends lost 4 bases at V and 3 bases at J; junction bases unmatched: 3. For the CDR3, the DNA is TGCAGCGTTGCAGGGGGTGGTGGGGCCAACGTCCTGACTTTC. As protein: CSVAGGGGANVLTF.

The chain combines TRBV11-2 with TRBJ2-3, with 9 nucleotides matching TRBD2. The V gene end was trimmed by 2 bases and the J gene end by 3 bases; junction bases not matched to a gene: 6. The CDR3 covers 16 residues. Germline V gene lookup returns CDR1 SGHAT and CDR2 FQNNGV. This CDR3 is CASSLPGAGGTDTQYF. CDR3 nucleotides: TGTGCCAGCAGCTTACCCGGGGCGGGGGGGACAGATACGCAGTATTTT. The full variable domain, with the rest looked up from reference TRBV11-2 and TRBJ2-3, is EAGVAQSPRYKIIEKRQSVAFWCNPISGHATLYWYQQILGQGPKLLIQFQNNGVVDDSQLPKDRFSAERLKGVDSTLKIQPAKLEDSAVYLCASSLPGAGGTDTQYFGPGTRLTVL.